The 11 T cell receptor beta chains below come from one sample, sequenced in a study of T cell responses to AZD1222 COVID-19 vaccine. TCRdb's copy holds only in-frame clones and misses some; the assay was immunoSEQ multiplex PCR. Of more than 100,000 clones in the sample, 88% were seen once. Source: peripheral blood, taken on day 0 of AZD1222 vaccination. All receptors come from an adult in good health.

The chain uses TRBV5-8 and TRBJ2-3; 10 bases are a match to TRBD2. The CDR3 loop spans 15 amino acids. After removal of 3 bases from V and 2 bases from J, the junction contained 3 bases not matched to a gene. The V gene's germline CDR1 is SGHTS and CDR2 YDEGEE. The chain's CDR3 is CASSYLAGDTDTQYF. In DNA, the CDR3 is TGTGCCAGCAGCTACCTAGCGGGAGACACAGATACGCAGTATTTT.

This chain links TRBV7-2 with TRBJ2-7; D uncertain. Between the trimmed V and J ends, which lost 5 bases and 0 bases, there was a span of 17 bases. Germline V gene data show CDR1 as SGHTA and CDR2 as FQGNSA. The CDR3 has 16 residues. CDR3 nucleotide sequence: TGTGCCAGCAGCATTAGTGGGGTACTCCGCTCCTACGAGCAGTACTTC. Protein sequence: CASSISGVLRSYEQYF.

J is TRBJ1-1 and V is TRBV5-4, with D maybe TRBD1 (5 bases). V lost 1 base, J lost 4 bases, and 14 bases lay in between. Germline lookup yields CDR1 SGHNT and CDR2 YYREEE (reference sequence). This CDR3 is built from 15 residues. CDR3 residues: CASSLPGLGGTEAFF. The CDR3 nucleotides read TGTGCCAGCAGCTTGCCAGGACTCGGGGGCACTGAAGCTTTCTTT.

Here the CDR3 reads CASSPRQGYEQYF. In DNA, the CDR3 is TGTGCCAGCAGCCCAAGACAGGGCTACGAGCAGTACTTC. The chain has TRBV9 and TRBJ2-7; 7 nucleotides match TRBD1. V lost 4 bases and J lost 3; bases outside the gene matches: 4. The germline gives CDR1 SGDLS, CDR2 YYNGEE. There are 13 residues in the CDR3.

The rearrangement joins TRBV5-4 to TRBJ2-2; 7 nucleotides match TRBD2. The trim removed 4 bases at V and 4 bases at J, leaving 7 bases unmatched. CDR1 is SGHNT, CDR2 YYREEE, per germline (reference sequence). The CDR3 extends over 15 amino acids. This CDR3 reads CASSPSSGTTGELFF. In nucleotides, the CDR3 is TGTGCCAGCAGCCCCTCTAGCGGAACCACCGGGGAGCTGTTTTTT.

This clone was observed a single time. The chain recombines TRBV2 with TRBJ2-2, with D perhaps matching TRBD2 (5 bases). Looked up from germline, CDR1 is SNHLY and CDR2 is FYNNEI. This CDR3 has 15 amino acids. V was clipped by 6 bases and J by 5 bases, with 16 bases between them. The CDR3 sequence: CASRLARGLTGELFF. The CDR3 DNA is TGTGCCAGCAGGCTCGCAAGAGGACTTACCGGGGAGCTGTTTTTT. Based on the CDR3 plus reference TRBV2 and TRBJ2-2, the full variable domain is EPEVTQTPSHQVTQMGQEVILRCVPISNHLYFYWYRQILGQKVEFLVSFYNNEISEKSEIFDDQFSVERPDGSNFTLKIRSTKLEDSAMYFCASRLARGLTGELFFGEGSRLTVL.

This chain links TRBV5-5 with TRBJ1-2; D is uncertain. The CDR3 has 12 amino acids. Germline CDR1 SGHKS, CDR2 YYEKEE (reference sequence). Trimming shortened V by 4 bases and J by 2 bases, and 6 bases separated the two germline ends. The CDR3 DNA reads TGTGCCAGCAGCGCCCTGAACTATGGCTACACCTTC. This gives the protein CASSALNYGYTF.

The CDR3 region has the DNA TGTGCCAGCAGGACTAGCGTAAGAAACACCGGGGAGCTGTTTTTT. It is translated as CASRTSVRNTGELFF. The genes are TRBV7-9 and TRBJ2-2; TRBD2 agrees at 8 bases. V was pared by 6 bases and J by 2 bases, with 5 bases of the junction left unmatched. Germline CDR1 is SEHNR and CDR2 is FQNEAQ (reference sequence). CDR3 length: 15 residues.

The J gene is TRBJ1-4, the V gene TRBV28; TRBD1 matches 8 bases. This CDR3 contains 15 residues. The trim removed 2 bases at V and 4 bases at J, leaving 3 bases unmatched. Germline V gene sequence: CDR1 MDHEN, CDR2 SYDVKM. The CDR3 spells CASSLIGQGNEKLFF. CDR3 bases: TGTGCCAGCAGTTTAATTGGACAGGGTAATGAAAAACTGTTTTTT.

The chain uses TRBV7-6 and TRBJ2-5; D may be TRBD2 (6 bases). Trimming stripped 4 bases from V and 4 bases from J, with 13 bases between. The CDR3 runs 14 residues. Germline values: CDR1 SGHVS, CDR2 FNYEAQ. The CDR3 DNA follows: TGTGCCAGCAGCTCCGGGGGAGGCGGAGAGACCCAGTACTTC. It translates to CASSSGGGGETQYF.

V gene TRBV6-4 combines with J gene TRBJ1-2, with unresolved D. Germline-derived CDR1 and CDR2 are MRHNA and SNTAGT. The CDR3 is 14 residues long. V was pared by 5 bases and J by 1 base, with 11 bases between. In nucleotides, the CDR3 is TGTGCCAGCAGTCTGGACGGGGATAACTATGGCTACACCTTC. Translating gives CASSLDGDNYGYTF.